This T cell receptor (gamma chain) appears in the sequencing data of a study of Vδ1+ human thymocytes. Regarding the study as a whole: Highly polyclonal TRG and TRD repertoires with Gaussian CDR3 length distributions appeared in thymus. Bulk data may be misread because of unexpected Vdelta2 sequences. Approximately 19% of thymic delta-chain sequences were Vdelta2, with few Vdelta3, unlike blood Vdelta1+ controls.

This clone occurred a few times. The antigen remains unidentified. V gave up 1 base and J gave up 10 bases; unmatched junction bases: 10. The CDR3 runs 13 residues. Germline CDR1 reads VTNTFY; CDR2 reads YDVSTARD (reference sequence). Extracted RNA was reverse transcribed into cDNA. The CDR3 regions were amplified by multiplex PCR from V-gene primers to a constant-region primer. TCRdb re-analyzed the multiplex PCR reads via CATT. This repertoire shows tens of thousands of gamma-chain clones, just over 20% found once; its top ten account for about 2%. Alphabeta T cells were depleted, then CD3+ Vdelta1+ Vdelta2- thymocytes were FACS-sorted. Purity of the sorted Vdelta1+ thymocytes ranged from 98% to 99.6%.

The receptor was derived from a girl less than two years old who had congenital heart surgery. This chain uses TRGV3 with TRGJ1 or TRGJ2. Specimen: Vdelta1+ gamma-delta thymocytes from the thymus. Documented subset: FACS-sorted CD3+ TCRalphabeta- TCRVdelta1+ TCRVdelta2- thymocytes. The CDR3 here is CATWDSRTKKKLF. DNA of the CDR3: TGTGCCACCTGGGACAGCCGGACAAAGAAGAAACTCTTT.